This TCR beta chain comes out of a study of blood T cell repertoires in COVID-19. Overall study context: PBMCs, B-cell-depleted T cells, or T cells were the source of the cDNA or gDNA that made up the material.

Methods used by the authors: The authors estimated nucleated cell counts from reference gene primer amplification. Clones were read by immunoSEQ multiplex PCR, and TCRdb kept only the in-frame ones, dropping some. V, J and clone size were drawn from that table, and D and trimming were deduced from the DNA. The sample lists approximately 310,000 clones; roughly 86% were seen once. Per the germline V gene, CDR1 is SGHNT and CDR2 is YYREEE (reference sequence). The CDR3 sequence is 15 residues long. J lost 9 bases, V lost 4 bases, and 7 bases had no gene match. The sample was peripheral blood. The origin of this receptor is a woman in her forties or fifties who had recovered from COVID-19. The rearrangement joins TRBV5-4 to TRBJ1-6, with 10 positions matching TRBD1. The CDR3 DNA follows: TGTGCCAGCAGCCGCGGGACAGGGGTTTCTTCACCCCTCCACTTT. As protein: CASSRGTGVSSPLHF.